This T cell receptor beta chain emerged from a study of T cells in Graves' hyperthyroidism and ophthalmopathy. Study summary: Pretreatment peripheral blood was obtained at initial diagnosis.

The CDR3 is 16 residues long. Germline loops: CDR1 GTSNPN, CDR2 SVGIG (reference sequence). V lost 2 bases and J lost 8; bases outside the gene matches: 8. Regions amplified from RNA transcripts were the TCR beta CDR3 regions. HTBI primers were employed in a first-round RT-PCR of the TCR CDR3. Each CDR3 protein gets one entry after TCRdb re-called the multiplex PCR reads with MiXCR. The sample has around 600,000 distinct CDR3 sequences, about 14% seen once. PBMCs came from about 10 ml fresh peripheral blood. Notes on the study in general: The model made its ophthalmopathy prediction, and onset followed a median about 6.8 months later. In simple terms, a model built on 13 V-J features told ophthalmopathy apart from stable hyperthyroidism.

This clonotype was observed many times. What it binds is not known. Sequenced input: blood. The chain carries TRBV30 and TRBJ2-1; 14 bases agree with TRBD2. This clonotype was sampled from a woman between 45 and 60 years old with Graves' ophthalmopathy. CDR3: CAWSPPGLAGVHEQFF. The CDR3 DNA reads TGTGCCTGGAGTCCACCGGGACTAGCGGGAGTCCATGAGCAGTTCTTC.